This TCR beta chain was identified during a study of lymphopenia after photon versus proton radiotherapy. Study-wide results and limits: Post-nadir diversity loss with photons came from oligoclonal expansion, particularly CD8+ Temra cells. Proton therapy kept repertoires fairly stable, unlike photons, which gained effector/memory cells. Larger post-nadir TCR diversity loss correlated inversely with survival in deceased patients.

Repertoires were generated with immunoSEQ multiplex PCR, while TCRdb's copy carries only in-frame clones and drops some. Of approximately 20,000 clones listed, 80% to 95% are singletons. Concerning this clone itself: The target antigen is unknown.

Trimming removed 5 bases from V and 8 bases from J; junction bases left unmatched: 11. The germline gives CDR1 LNHDA, CDR2 SQIVND (reference sequence). This CDR3 has 16 amino acids. The source material was peripheral blood, sampled from a patient treated with photon-based radiotherapy. The sequence came from a man in his sixties with pancreatic cancer. J is TRBJ2-1 and V is TRBV19; 11 nucleotides agree with TRBD2. The CDR3: CASSSSSGGRYHEQFF. CDR3 nucleotides: TGTGCCAGTAGTTCGTCTAGCGGGGGGAGGTACCATGAGCAGTTCTTC.